A selection of T cell receptor beta chains follows, all from one sample in a study of T cells expressing NK-cell markers. One entry per CDR3 protein, without DNA, is what TCRdb gives after re-calling the 5' RACE reads. The table for this sample gives 130,000 to 150,000 distinct CDR3 sequences. The sequencing sample was made of blood T cells: a sorted CD56 or NKG2C T cell subset, CD4+ or CD8+ T cells, or bulk PBMC T cells (not recorded which). These TCRs come from a man younger than 35 in good health. Each CDR3 is given with its conserved first and last residue.

TRBJ2-3	TRBV7-8	CASSPMGGAIADTQYF
TRBJ2-1	TRBV4-3	CASSQDQSSYNEQFF
TRBJ2-7	TRBV6-2/TRBV6-3	CASSYALGGYEQYF
TRBJ2-7	TRBV5-1	CASSLGGQNSYEQYF
TRBJ2-1	TRBV9	CASSDREFDNEQFF
TRBJ1-3	TRBV7-9	CASSSPLESGNTIYF
TRBJ1-4	TRBV7-9	CASPSRTGEKLFF
TRBJ2-5	TRBV5-4	CASSLGAGSGQETQYF
TRBJ2-7	TRBV27	CASSLASSGSGEQYF
TRBJ2-7	TRBV14	CASSLASGEQYF
TRBJ2-1	TRBV27	CASSLNGFGAGGLNEQFF
TRBJ1-5	TRBV18	CASSLTLVDDQPQHF
TRBJ2-3	TRBV3-1	CASSHGSGIFRGADTQYF
TRBJ2-3	TRBV20-1	CSARGVAELTDTQYF
TRBJ2-1	TRBV7-2	CASSEEGTSLHEQFF
TRBJ2-5	TRBV27	CASSLSAGHTTQYF
TRBJ2-3	TRBV20-1	CSARDPERRTDTQYF
TRBJ1-5	TRBV7-2	CASSTTGQGFQPQHF
TRBJ1-6	TRBV6-1	CASTDSASPLHF
TRBJ1-5	TRBV12-3/TRBV12-4	CASSFLGTGDQPQHF
TRBJ2-1	TRBV4-3	CASSQESGPRLNEQFF
TRBJ2-1	TRBV12-3/TRBV12-4	CASSTLGSVNEQFF
TRBJ2-1	TRBV29-1	CSVEGTSGRWNEQFF
TRBJ1-2	TRBV20-1	CSARQQGMDGYTF
TRBJ2-7	TRBV7-7	CASSANPGTGINEQYF
TRBJ2-7	TRBV20-1	CSARTQDTSYEQYF
TRBJ2-3	TRBV4-3	CASSQDNTQYF
TRBJ2-3	TRBV7-9	CAGEATGRTDTQYF
TRBJ2-2	TRBV4-3	CASSQAMTGGDTGELFF
TRBJ2-6	TRBV19	CASSIGPPSGANVLTF
TRBJ1-4	TRBV6-5	CASSYAMGGEKLFF
TRBJ2-1	TRBV15	CATTAERAAGEQFF
TRBJ2-3	TRBV7-9	CASSLYIDTQYF
TRBJ2-1	TRBV29-1	CSVEPRESSYNEQFF
TRBJ2-5	TRBV20-1	CSASVLAGVAETQYF
TRBJ2-5	TRBV11-2	CASSGSTSFQETQYF
TRBJ2-1	TRBV19	CASSTGLGSLNEQFF
TRBJ2-7	TRBV25-1	CASSSGGLDEQYF
TRBJ2-3	TRBV7-9	CASRRTDSTDTQYF
TRBJ2-2	TRBV4-2	CASSQDFTGELFF
TRBJ2-2	TRBV5-1	CASSRARDRVTGELFF